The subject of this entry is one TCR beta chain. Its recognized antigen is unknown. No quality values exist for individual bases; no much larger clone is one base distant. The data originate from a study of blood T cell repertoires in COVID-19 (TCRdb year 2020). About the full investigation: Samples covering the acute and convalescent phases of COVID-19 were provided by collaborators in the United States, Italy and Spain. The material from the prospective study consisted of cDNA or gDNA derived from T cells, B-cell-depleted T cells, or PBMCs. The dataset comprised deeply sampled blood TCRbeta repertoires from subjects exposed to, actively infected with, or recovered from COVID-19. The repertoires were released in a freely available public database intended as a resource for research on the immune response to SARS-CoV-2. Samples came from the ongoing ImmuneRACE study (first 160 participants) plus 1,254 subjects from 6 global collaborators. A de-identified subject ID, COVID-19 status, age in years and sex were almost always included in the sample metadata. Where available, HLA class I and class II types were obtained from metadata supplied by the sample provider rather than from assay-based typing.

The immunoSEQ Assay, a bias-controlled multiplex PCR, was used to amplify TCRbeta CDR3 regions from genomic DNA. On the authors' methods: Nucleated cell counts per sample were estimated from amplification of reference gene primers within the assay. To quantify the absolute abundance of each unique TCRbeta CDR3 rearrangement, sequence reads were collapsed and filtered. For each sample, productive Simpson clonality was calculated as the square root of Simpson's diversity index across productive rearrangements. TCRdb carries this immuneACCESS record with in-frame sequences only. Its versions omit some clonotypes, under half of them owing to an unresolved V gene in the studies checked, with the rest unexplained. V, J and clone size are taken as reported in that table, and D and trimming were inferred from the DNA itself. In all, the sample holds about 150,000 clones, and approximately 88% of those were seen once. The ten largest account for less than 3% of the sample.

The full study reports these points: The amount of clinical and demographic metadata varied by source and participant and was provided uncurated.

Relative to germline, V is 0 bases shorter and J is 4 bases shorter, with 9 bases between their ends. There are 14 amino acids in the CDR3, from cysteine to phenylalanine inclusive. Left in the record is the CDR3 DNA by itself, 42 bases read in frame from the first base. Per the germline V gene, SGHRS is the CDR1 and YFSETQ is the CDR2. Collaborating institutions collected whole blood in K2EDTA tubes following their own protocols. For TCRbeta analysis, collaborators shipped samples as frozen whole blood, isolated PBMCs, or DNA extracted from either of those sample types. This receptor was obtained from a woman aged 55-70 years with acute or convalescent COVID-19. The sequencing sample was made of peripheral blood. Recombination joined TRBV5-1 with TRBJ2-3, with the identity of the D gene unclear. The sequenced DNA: TGCGCCAGCAGCTTGGGAGTACAGTCAGATACGCAGTATTTT. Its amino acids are CASSLGVQSDTQYF.